Detailed here is one T cell receptor (beta chain). Its target is unknown. The entry originates in a study of immune evolution from preneoplasia to lung adenocarcinoma. Study-wide context: HLA loss of heterozygosity: less than 9% AIS, about 15% MIA, over 25% ADC, none AAH.

The repertoire was sequenced with immunoSEQ multiplex PCR; TCRdb's copy has only in-frame clones and lacks some. Here the sample spans 9,500 to 10,000 clones, 88% being singletons. V was trimmed by 2 bases and J by 5 bases, leaving 9 bases between them. The CDR3 consists of 13 residues. CDR1 is LNHDA and CDR2 is SQIVND in the germline V gene (reference sequence). General observations from the study: Compared with EGFR-mutant or double wild-type lesions, KRAS-mutant nodules were more clonal.

The chain links TRBV19 to TRBJ1-2; D is possibly TRBD1 (5 bases). Material: FFPE invasive lung adenocarcinoma tissue. The receptor was isolated from a person aged 65 to 85 with invasive lung adenocarcinoma. Some clones in this sample may be carry-over from other donors' samples. CDR3 residues: CASSIQGEYGYTF. CDR3 nucleotides: TGTGCCAGTAGTATACAGGGAGAGTATGGCTACACCTTC.